This entry features one T cell receptor (beta chain) sequence. Its specificity is unknown. The CDR3 loop spans 14 amino acids. CDR1 MNHEY and CDR2 SMNVEV come from the germline V gene (reference sequence). V shed 3 bases and J shed 4 bases, with 10 bases lying between them. This entry is derived from a study of cytomegalovirus exposure and HLA in healthy donors. Findings of the study overall: The authors confirmed in vitro that three CMV-associated chains were specific for CMV antigens. Among TCR sequences, most were rare, though some public TCRs appeared in many donors. According to reports, the classifier identified cytomegalovirus status with high specificity and sensitivity.

This table comes from immunoSEQ multiplex PCR, and its TCRdb copy is limited to in-frame clones, with some not included. The repertoire has 150,000 to 250,000 clones, 84% of them found once; the top ten carry roughly an eighth. Material for sequencing was PBMCs. The chain combines TRBV27 with TRBJ1-5; D is perhaps TRBD1 (6 bases). The receptor was isolated from a woman aged 25 to 45 in good health and CMV-seropositive. The CDR3 region has the DNA TGTGCCAGCAGTTTGGCCCAGGGGAATCAGCCCCAGCATTTT. It translates to CASSLAQGNQPQHF.